The entry that follows covers one T cell receptor beta chain sequence. The data derive from a study of shared clonotypes between healthy human individuals. Assay used: immunoSEQ multiplex PCR; TCRdb lists only in-frame clones, some missing. The sample holds about 980,000 clones, over 75% seen once. Germline V lookup: CDR1 SNHLY, CDR2 FYNNEI. Trimming left V 2 bases short and J 4 bases short, with 17 bases between. This CDR3 region has 16 residues. The sample consisted of memory CD4+ T cells sorted from blood. As to subset: CD45RA-negative fraction. V usage is TRBV2 and J usage is TRBJ2-5; weak D call: TRBD2 (7 bases). The receptor's source is a man younger than 35 in good health. CDR3 sequence: CASSENRGGGGETQYF. The DNA of the CDR3 is TGTGCCAGCAGTGAAAATAGGGGGGGAGGAGGAGAGACCCAGTACTTC.